This TCR beta chain was sequenced during a study of neurological immune-mediated disorders. For this clonotype: Its antigen is unknown. A much larger clone sits a single nucleotide away, making a read error possible.

Synthesis of cDNA used 5'RACE (with 10-nucleotide random UMIs). TCRdb re-analysed the 5' RACE reads in MiXCR, keeping a single row per CDR3 protein. The sample lists 66,000 or so distinct CDR3 sequences; 4% to 6% were seen once. Findings and limits, study-wide: Phylogenetic grouping placed 18 of 34 multiple sclerosis patients' repertoires in one related-CDR3 cluster, a possible signature.

With 3 bases removed from V and 2 bases from J, the gap between germline ends came to 10 bases. The CDR3 runs to 14 residues. Germline CDR1 LGHDT, CDR2 YNNKEL (reference sequence). The sample consisted of PBMCs. This receptor was obtained from a woman under 40 with multiple sclerosis. The chain couples TRBV3-1 to TRBJ1-2, with D perhaps matching TRBD1 (5 bases). The CDR3: CASSQDMGNYGYTF. CDR3 nucleotide sequence: TGTGCCAGCAGCCAGGACATGGGGAACTATGGCTACACCTTC.